This note documents a single TCR beta chain sequence. Here immunoSEQ multiplex PCR was the method, and the copy in TCRdb shows in-frame clones only, minus some. The sample carries roughly 320,000 clones, around 87% recorded once. The entry originates in a study of shared clonotypes between healthy human individuals. Per the germline V gene, CDR1 is MNHEY and CDR2 is SVGAGI. This CDR3 spans 14 amino acids. V was cut by 2 bases and J by 8 bases, with 12 bases left in between. The receptor was derived from a man younger than 35 in good health. V usage is TRBV6-5 and J usage is TRBJ1-4; D is unclear. Input material: memory CD8+ T cells sorted from blood. As to subset: CD45RO+ cells pooled with CCR7-negative TemRA cells. The CDR3 is CASSYGYGLEKLFF. CDR3 coding DNA: TGTGCCAGCAGTTACGGCTATGGGTTGGAAAAACTGTTTTTT.